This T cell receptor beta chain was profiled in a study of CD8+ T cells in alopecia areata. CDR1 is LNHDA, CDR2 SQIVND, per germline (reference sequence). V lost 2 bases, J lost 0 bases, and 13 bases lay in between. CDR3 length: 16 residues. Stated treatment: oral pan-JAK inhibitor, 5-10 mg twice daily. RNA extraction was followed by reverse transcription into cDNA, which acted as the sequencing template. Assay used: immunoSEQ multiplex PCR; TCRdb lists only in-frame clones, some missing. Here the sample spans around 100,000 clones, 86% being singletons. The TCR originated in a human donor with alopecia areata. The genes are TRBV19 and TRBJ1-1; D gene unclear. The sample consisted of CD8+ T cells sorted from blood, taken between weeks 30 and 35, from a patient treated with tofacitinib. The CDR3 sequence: CASSIRPTAMNTEAFF. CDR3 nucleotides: TGTGCCAGTAGTATACGCCCTACAGCCATGAACACTGAAGCTTTCTTT.